This entry lists 21 T cell receptor beta chains sequenced from one sample in a study of blood T cell repertoires in COVID-19. Clones were read by immunoSEQ multiplex PCR, and TCRdb kept only the in-frame ones, dropping some. The table includes about 240,000 clones, 85% detected once. The sequenced material came from peripheral blood. Source of these receptors: a man aged 50 or older with COVID-19, enrolled during active disease.

J is TRBJ1-5 and V is TRBV24-1; D may be TRBD1 (5 bases). Germline assignment: CDR1 KGHDR and CDR2 SFDVKD. With 5 bases removed from V and 0 bases from J, the gap between germline ends came to 10 bases. This CDR3 comprises 15 residues. CDR3 in DNA: TGTGCCACCAGTGCGGACACCAATAGCAATCAGCCCCAGCATTTT. Translation: CATSADTNSNQPQHF.

The CDR3, as DNA: TGTGCCAGCAGCAAGGCGGGGTGGGAGACCCAGTACTTC. Its translation is CASSKAGWETQYF. The chain has TRBV7-3 and TRBJ2-5, with D possibly TRBD2 on 6 matching bases. V was clipped by 5 bases and J by 5 bases, with 12 bases between them. The CDR3 consists of 13 residues. CDR1 is SGHTA, CDR2 FQGTGA, per germline.

The CDR3 DNA reads TGTGCCAGCAGCTTACAGGGGGTGGATACGCAGTATTTT. Translating gives CASSLQGVDTQYF. V gene TRBV11-3 combines with J gene TRBJ2-3; 7 bases line up with TRBD1. CDR1 and CDR2 from the germline V gene are SGHNT and YENEEA. The CDR3 sequence is 13 residues long. With V trimmed by 2 bases and J by 6 bases, 2 bases remained unmatched.

V gene TRBV6-6 combines with J gene TRBJ2-1, with TRBD2 matching over 14 bases. J gave up 0 bases and V 5 bases, and 6 bases lay outside the gene matches. This CDR3 is built from 18 residues. Germline CDR1 reads MNHNY; CDR2 reads SVGAGI (reference sequence). The CDR3 region has the DNA TGTGCCAGCAGTCCCTGGACTAGCGGGGGGCACTCCTACAATGAGCAGTTCTTC. It codes for CASSPWTSGGHSYNEQFF.

This chain joins TRBV7-2 and TRBJ1-5; 8 bases match TRBD1. The CDR3 consists of 15 residues. V lost 2 bases, J lost 0 bases, and 0 bases stayed unmatched. Germline CDR1 is SGHTA and CDR2 is FQGNSA. The CDR3 sequence: CASSLQGASNQPQHF. The CDR3 nucleotides are TGTGCCAGCAGCTTACAGGGGGCTAGCAATCAGCCCCAGCATTTT.

J is TRBJ2-7 and V is TRBV5-1; D is perhaps TRBD1 (5 bases). The CDR3 covers 12 residues. The germline V gene has CDR1 SGHRS and CDR2 YFSETQ. The ends were cut back, 5 bases at V and 3 bases at J, with 9 bases in the middle. CDR3 region: CASRGDFYEQYF. The CDR3 coding sequence is TGCGCCAGCAGAGGGGATTTCTACGAGCAGTACTTC.

This clone turned up a few times. The CDR3 loop is CAWKGQMNTEAFF. The CDR3 DNA sequence: TGTGCCTGGAAGGGACAGATGAACACTGAAGCTTTCTTT. The genes are TRBV30 and TRBJ1-1, with 7 bases aligning to TRBD1. Germline V CDR1 and CDR2: GTSNPN, SVGIG (reference sequence). J was trimmed by 0 bases and V by 4 bases; bases with no gene match: 2. The CDR3 extends over 13 amino acids.

The chain recombines TRBV6-5 with TRBJ2-7, with 15 bases aligning to TRBD2. The V and J ends lost 10 bases and 4 bases, in that order; junction bases with no gene match: 5. The germline CDR1 and CDR2 sequences are MNHEY and SVGAGI. This CDR3 has 14 amino acids. CDR3 in amino acids: CATGGLAGGYEQYF. The DNA of the CDR3 is TGTGCCACCGGGGGACTAGCGGGGGGATACGAGCAGTACTTC.

The chain combines TRBV15 with TRBJ2-5; TRBD2 aligns across 8 bases. The CDR3 is 17 amino acids. V lost 0 bases and J lost 4; bases outside the gene matches: 10. Germline V gene sequence: CDR1 LNHNV, CDR2 YYDKDF (reference sequence). The CDR3 spells CATSRDLRSGGGETQYF. As DNA, the CDR3 is TGTGCCACCAGCAGAGATCTCCGAAGCGGGGGAGGAGAGACCCAGTACTTC.

This sequence joins TRBV6-2 or TRBV6-3 and TRBJ1-5, with D perhaps TRBD1 (5 bases). Trimming pared 1 base from V and 0 bases from J, leaving 10 bases between. CDR1 MNHEY and CDR2 SVGEGT come from the germline V gene. The CDR3 runs to 16 residues. The CDR3 coding sequence is TGTGCCAGCAGTTACTTGCAGGACATTAGCAATCAGCCCCAGCATTTT. This gives the protein CASSYLQDISNQPQHF.

V usage is TRBV7-2 and J usage is TRBJ1-2; TRBD1 agrees at 7 bases. This CDR3 is 14 amino acids long. Germline-derived CDR1 and CDR2 are SGHTA and FQGNSA. Trimming took 1 base from V and 4 from J; bases not matched to a gene: 3. Here the CDR3 DNA reads TGTGCCAGCAGCTTAGGAGGGGGCTCCTATGGCTACACCTTC. This translates into CASSLGGGSYGYTF.

The chain uses TRBV3-1 (or the pseudogene TRBV3-2) and TRBJ1-2, with D possibly TRBD1 on 5 matching bases. Germline V gives CDR1 LGHDT, CDR2 YNNKEL (reference sequence). The CDR3 totals 13 residues. V lost 0 bases, J lost 8 bases, and 10 bases lay in between. CDR3: CASSQDRKGGYTF. The CDR3 DNA is TGTGCCAGCAGCCAAGATCGAAAGGGGGGCTACACCTTC.

This chain connects TRBV14 to TRBJ1-1, with D tentatively TRBD1 (6 bases). Between the trimmed V and J ends, which lost 1 base and 5 bases, there was a span of 14 bases. Germline V gives CDR1 SGHDN, CDR2 FVKESK. CDR3 length: 15 amino acids. CDR3 protein: CASSQGQGRWTEAFF. The CDR3 nucleotides read TGTGCCAGCAGCCAAGGGCAGGGGCGGTGGACTGAAGCTTTCTTT.

This clone was recorded only once. This chain links TRBV9 with TRBJ2-6; D is unclear. The CDR3 is 14 residues long. The germline V and J ends were trimmed by 5 bases and 0 bases, with 6 bases remaining between them. CDR1 and CDR2 (germline): SGDLS, YYNGEE. The CDR3 protein is CASRGGSGANVLTF. The CDR3 region has the DNA TGTGCCAGCAGAGGCGGCTCTGGGGCCAACGTCCTGACTTTC.

This sequence joins TRBV5-1 and TRBJ1-2, with TRBD1 matching over 8 bases. The CDR3 has 15 amino acids. J gave up 3 bases and V 0 bases, and 4 bases lay outside the gene matches. Germline CDR1 SGHRS, CDR2 YFSETQ. The CDR3 sequence: CASSLDSGGHYGYTF. The CDR3, as DNA: TGCGCCAGCAGCTTGGATTCAGGGGGCCACTATGGCTACACCTTC.

The chain is built from TRBV28 and TRBJ1-2, with D uncertain. V gave up 2 bases and J gave up 7 bases, with 11 bases separating them. This CDR3 has 13 amino acids. Germline V gives CDR1 MDHEN, CDR2 SYDVKM. In nucleotides, the CDR3 is TGTGCCAGCAGTTTACTCGGGGTTCTTGGCTACACCTTC. Its translation: CASSLLGVLGYTF.

This chain links TRBV29-1 with TRBJ1-1; D uncertain. Germline V gives CDR1 SQVTM, CDR2 ANQGSEA. CDR3 length equals 12 residues. V dropped 6 bases and J dropped 3 bases, with 11 bases sitting between them. The CDR3, as DNA: TGCAGCGTATCCGGAGGGTACACTGAAGCTTTCTTT. Protein sequence: CSVSGGYTEAFF.

This clone was counted a single time. The chain employs TRBV18 and TRBJ2-3; tentative D call: TRBD2 (6 bases). Germline CDR1 KGHSH, CDR2 LQKENI. The CDR3 runs 14 residues. Trimming cost V 4 bases and J 4 bases, with 12 bases left between them. The CDR3 is CASSQIRGADTQYF. DNA for the CDR3: TGTGCCAGCTCACAAATTCGCGGGGCAGATACGCAGTATTTT.

This clone was recorded a few times. The CDR3 DNA sequence: TGTGCCACCAGCACCGAAATGACAGCCAACACTGAAGCTTTCTTT. It yields the protein CATSTEMTANTEAFF. The gene calls are TRBV15 and TRBJ1-1; a weak D match, TRBD1 (5 bases). The CDR3 contains 15 residues. Germline-derived CDR1 and CDR2 are LNHNV and YYDKDF (reference sequence). Trimming took 4 bases from V and 2 from J, leaving 14 bases between them.

This rearrangement joins TRBV5-5 to TRBJ2-7; 10 bases fit TRBD1. V lost 2 bases and J lost 6; bases outside the gene matches: 2. The CDR3 totals 13 residues. Germline CDR1 is SGHKS and CDR2 is YYEKEE (reference sequence). Here the CDR3 DNA reads TGTGCCAGCAGCTTTGGGGACAGGGGCGAGCAGTACTTC. The encoded protein is CASSFGDRGEQYF.

This clone was counted only a few times. The V gene is TRBV29-1, the J gene TRBJ2-1, with 9 bases fitting TRBD1. The CDR3 is 13 residues long. Trimming removed 6 bases from V and 9 bases from J; junction bases left unmatched: 9. CDR1 and CDR2 (germline): SQVTM, ANQGSEA. The CDR3 bases are TGCAGCGTGGACAGGGGCCTAAAACCTGAGCAGTTCTTC. Translating gives CSVDRGLKPEQFF.